These 2 T cell receptor beta chains were all obtained from the same sample, sequenced in a study of T cells in women clearing cervical HPV infection (dated by TCRdb to about 2018). Receptor libraries were prepared by the immunoSEQ multiplex PCR assay. TCRdb limited this immuneACCESS table to in-frame rearrangements with V and J called. A share of clones is missing; checked studies link under half to unresolved V genes, and the rest is unexplained. In this sample's table one finds 40,000 to 45,000 clones. In total, the top ten clones hold 1% to 1.5% of the sample. Specimen: blood buffy coat. These receptors all stem from a woman between 18 and 70 years old with a cervical HPV16 infection that either progressed to CIN3+ or cleared (not recorded which).

About this clone: With the read ending 3 residues before the CDR3 end, the germline J gene is used to fill in that end. The chain recombines TRBV10-2 with TRBJ2-7; D assignment may be TRBD1 or TRBD2 (6 bases each). Germline lookup yields CDR1 WSHSY and CDR2 SAAADI. Trimming took off 2 bases at V and 2 bases at J, with 22 bases between the two ends. The CDR3 extends over 18 amino acids. The DNA read from the CDR3 is TGCGCCAGCAGTGAGGGAGGGAAGGGGGTAGCGAATGCCTACGAG. It is translated as CASSEGGKGVANAYE. The complete CDR3 sequence is CASSEGGKGVANAYEQYF.

Note on this clone: The sequence runs out 3 residues before the end of the CDR3; the remainder is reconstructed from the germline J gene. The V and J genes are TRBV18 and TRBJ2-3; TRBD1 agrees at 7 bases. The V segment lost 3 bases and the J segment 0 bases; nucleotides outside the gene matches: 9. The CDR3 loop spans 17 amino acids. In germline, CDR1 is KGHSH, CDR2 LQKENI. CDR3 DNA, as far as it was read: TGTGCCAGCTCACCCGATCGGACAGGAGTCAGCACAGATACG. Translation: CASSPDRTGVSTDT. The entire CDR3 protein is CASSPDRTGVSTDTQYF.